Shown below are 17 T cell receptor beta chains from a single sample sequenced in a study of vaccination and CD4 T cells after COVID-19. These receptors are not linked to any known antigen. Indicated time point: late sampling 161 to 241 days after vaccination in a few convalescent patients. Described treatment: 10-day PBMC culture with coronavirus spike peptide pools or control peptides (ViraFEST assay). Sequencing of the DNA from cultured CD4+ T cells was carried out with the Oncomine TCR Beta short-read assay. TCRdb reanalysed the PCR reads using MiXCR and keeps one entry per CDR3 protein. This table has 20,000 to 25,000 distinct CDR3 sequences, under 40% appearing once. The sample was CD4+ T cells from blood, cultured in vitro, taken about 7 months after SARS-CoV-2 vaccination. The receptors here all came from a human donor who had recovered from COVID-19.

The chain carries TRBV20-1 and TRBJ2-3, with 7 bases aligning to TRBD2. The CDR3 is 16 residues long. Germline V gene data show CDR1 as DFQATT and CDR2 as SNEGSKA (reference sequence). V dropped 1 base and J dropped 4; count of bases not matched to a gene: 11. Here the CDR3 DNA reads TGCAGTGCTAGAGCCCCCCCGCGGGAGTTGGCAGATACGCAGTATTTT. The encoded protein is CSARAPPRELADTQYF.

This clonotype came up a few times. The V and J genes are TRBV7-8 and TRBJ2-7; no clear D. Trimming stripped 5 bases from V and 7 bases from J, with 24 bases between. CDR3 length equals 16 residues. Germline CDR1 is SGHVS and CDR2 is FQNEAQ. The CDR3 region is CASSPIIEVPYGEQYF. CDR3 sequence (DNA): TGTGCCAGCAGCCCGATAATCGAGGTCCCGTATGGGGAGCAGTACTTC.

By share of the sample, this clonotype is medium-sized. The rearrangement uses TRBV6-5 and TRBJ2-5; 12 positions agree with TRBD2. Germline values: CDR1 MNHEY, CDR2 SVGAGI. The V gene end was trimmed by 0 bases and the J gene end by 5 bases; junction bases not matched to a gene: 7. The CDR3 has 17 residues. For the CDR3, the DNA is TGTGCCAGCAGTTACTCGGCTAGCGGGAGGGCTGGCGAGACCCAGTACTTC. Amino acid sequence: CASSYSASGRAGETQYF.

The chain uses TRBV11-2 and TRBJ1-2; D uncertain. Germline CDR1 reads SGHAT; CDR2 reads FQNNGV. V lost 8 bases and J lost 4, with 11 bases in between. The CDR3 totals 12 residues. This CDR3 reads CASSEEGYGYTF. CDR3 coding DNA: TGTGCCAGCTCAGAGGAGGGCTATGGCTACACCTTC.

The chain recombines TRBV20-1 with TRBJ2-1; 7 nucleotides agree with TRBD2. Per germline, CDR1 DFQATT and CDR2 SNEGSKA (reference sequence). The V and J ends lost 6 bases and 9 bases, in that order; junction bases with no gene match: 11. The CDR3 totals 13 residues. Here the CDR3 reads CSAPRLLATEQFF. DNA of the CDR3: TGCAGTGCCCCACGCTTACTAGCGACTGAGCAGTTCTTC.

There are a few counts of this clonotype. The genes are TRBV27 and TRBJ2-7, with D possibly being TRBD2 (5 bases). Looked up from germline, CDR1 is MNHEY and CDR2 is SMNVEV (reference sequence). This CDR3 has 15 amino acids. The V and J ends lost 5 bases and 6 bases respectively, with 20 bases between them. CDR3 in DNA: TGTGCCAGCAGTCCTTTAAGGACTTTGCCAGGCGAGCAGTACTTC. This codes for CASSPLRTLPGEQYF.

For this clonotype: Because the CDR3's place on the DNA is in doubt, the DNA is left out and the CDR3 is given as listed by TCRdb. The rearrangement joins TRBV2 to TRBJ1-5; TRBD1 reflects the table's D call only, with no check against the DNA. Germline assignment: CDR1 SNHLY and CDR2 FYNNEI. A total of 23 residues make up the CDR3, ends included. This CDR3 is CASSKGQGRETQYFGPGNQPQHF.

V is TRBV6-5 and J is TRBJ1-5, with 12 bases that match TRBD1. This CDR3 is built from 16 residues. J was trimmed by 10 bases and V by 3 bases; bases with no gene match: 10. Germline values: CDR1 MNHEY, CDR2 SVGAGI. CDR3 in amino acids: CASSYPLGTGGEPQHF. The CDR3 DNA reads TGTGCCAGCAGTTATCCCTTGGGGACAGGGGGCGAACCCCAGCATTTT.

J is TRBJ1-5 and V is TRBV20-1; D may be TRBD1 (6 bases). Looked up from germline, CDR1 is DFQATT and CDR2 is SNEGSKA (reference sequence). CDR3 length equals 14 residues. V was pared by 1 base and J by 3 bases, with 10 bases between. CDR3 sequence (DNA): TGCAGTGCTAGAGTTGGGGGCCCCAATCAGCCCCAGCATTTT. Protein product: CSARVGGPNQPQHF.

This clonotype has a handful of counts. The genes are TRBV5-1 and TRBJ1-5; D is unclear. The ends were cut back, 2 bases at V and 4 bases at J, with 7 bases in the middle. This CDR3 is built from 13 residues. Germline lookup yields CDR1 SGHRS and CDR2 YFSETQ. DNA of the CDR3: TGCGCCAGCAGCTTATCGGTTAATCAGCCCCAGCATTTT. Amino acid sequence: CASSLSVNQPQHF.

CDR3 residues: CASSDGGSTDTQYF. CDR3 coding DNA: TGTGCCAGCAGTGACGGCGGCAGCACAGATACGCAGTATTTT. The chain has TRBV6-4 and TRBJ2-3; D is unresolved. V lost 2 bases, J lost 0 bases, and 6 bases lay in between. Germline values: CDR1 MRHNA, CDR2 SNTAGT. CDR3 length: 14 residues.

The chain recombines TRBV19 with TRBJ1-1; the D gene is possibly TRBD1 (6 bases). From germline, CDR1 is LNHDA and CDR2 SQIVND (reference sequence). Trimming took 4 bases from V and 8 from J, leaving 8 bases between them. The CDR3 runs 11 residues. The CDR3 sequence is CASSTTGEAFF. The CDR3 nucleotides read TGTGCCAGTAGTACAACAGGGGAAGCTTTCTTT.

The chain recombines TRBV4-3 with TRBJ2-5; 9 bases fit TRBD1. The V gene's germline CDR1 is LGHNA and CDR2 YSLEER. There are 15 residues in the CDR3. J was trimmed by 5 bases and V by 5 bases; bases with no gene match: 9. The CDR3 reads CASSGTDRGWETQYF. CDR3 nucleotides: TGCGCCAGCAGCGGCACCGACAGGGGGTGGGAGACCCAGTACTTC.

This clonotype was counted a few times. The chain recombines TRBV7-2 with TRBJ2-7; D may be TRBD1 or TRBD2 (5 bases each). This CDR3 has 16 amino acids. From germline, CDR1 is SGHTA and CDR2 FQGNSA. V dropped 3 bases and J dropped 0 bases, with 15 bases sitting between them. This CDR3 reads CASSLDTSFSSYEQYF. The DNA for the CDR3 is TGTGCCAGCAGCTTGGACACTAGTTTTAGCTCCTACGAGCAGTACTTC.

This clonotype was counted a few times. This chain connects TRBV28 to TRBJ2-3, with TRBD2 identical over 7 bases. Germline V lookup: CDR1 MDHEN, CDR2 SYDVKM. The J segment lost 4 bases and the V segment lost 5 bases, leaving 9 bases of the junction unmatched. The CDR3 spans 15 residues. For the CDR3, the DNA is TGTGCCAGCAGTCCGGGAGCGGGATTGGCAGATACGCAGTATTTT. This codes for CASSPGAGLADTQYF.

This clonotype was counted a few times. The gene calls are TRBV28 and TRBJ1-5; D not resolved. The CDR3 spans 13 residues. Trimming removed 6 bases from V and 7 bases from J, with 13 bases in between. Germline CDR1 and CDR2: MDHEN and SYDVKM. CDR3 coding DNA: TGTGCCAGCAGGCAGGTTTTGGACCAGCCCCAGCATTTT. This codes for CASRQVLDQPQHF.

V and J are TRBV10-3 and TRBJ2-5; 10 bases are shared with TRBD2. CDR1 and CDR2 (germline): ENHRY, SYGVKD. The trim removed 3 bases at V and 5 bases at J, leaving 6 bases unmatched. The CDR3 spans 15 residues. CDR3 sequence (DNA): TGTGCCATCAGTGATCCTAGCGGGAGTAGGGAGACCCAGTACTTC. It codes for CAISDPSGSRETQYF.